This TCR beta chain stems from a study of human T cells and chemical hapten exposure. Per germline, CDR1 SGDLS and CDR2 YYNGEE. This CDR3 spans 16 amino acids. V shed 0 bases and J shed 1 base, with 12 bases lying between them. This clonotype came up many times. Stated time point: patch test 1, 2 weeks after DPC sensitization. Described treatment: therapeutic diphenylcyclopropenone sensitization with weekly scalp DPC. One entry per CDR3 protein, called by TCRdb with MiXCR from the RACE reads. The sample records nearly 350,000 distinct CDR3 sequences, around 7% being singletons. This TCR was recovered from a woman younger than 35 with alopecia areata. Some clones in this sample may be carry-over from other donors' samples. This chain joins TRBV9 and TRBJ2-3, with D maybe TRBD1 (6 bases). Material: whole blood, obtained in connection with sensitization to the hapten diphenylcyclopropenone (DPC). CDR3 region: CASSVAGGRGTDTQYF. DNA of the CDR3: TGTGCCAGCAGCGTAGCTGGGGGCAGGGGCACAGATACGCAGTATTTT.